This passage covers 3 T cell receptor beta chains from one sample sequenced in a study of T cell responses to AZD1222 COVID-19 vaccine. Sequenced by immunoSEQ multiplex PCR; TCRdb stores in-frame clones only, minus some. The sample holds about 140,000 clones, roughly 90% seen once. Sequences were derived from peripheral blood, sampled on day 0 of AZD1222 vaccination. Receptors originate from an adult in good health.

This chain links TRBV2 with TRBJ2-3; tentatively, D is TRBD2 (5 bases). Germline values: CDR1 SNHLY, CDR2 FYNNEI. This CDR3 has 15 residues. Trimming stripped 3 bases from V and 4 bases from J, with 14 bases between. The CDR3 coding sequence is TGTGCCAGCAGTGATTCTGGGAGCTGGGCAGATACGCAGTATTTT. This encodes CASSDSGSWADTQYF. Filled out from reference TRBV2 and TRBJ2-3, the complete variable domain reads EPEVTQTPSHQVTQMGQEVILRCVPISNHLYFYWYRQILGQKVEFLVSFYNNEISEKSEIFDDQFSVERPDGSNFTLKIRSTKLEDSAMYFCASSDSGSWADTQYFGPGTRLTVL.

This rearrangement joins TRBV19 to TRBJ1-1; weak D call: TRBD1 (6 bases). The V and J ends lost 7 bases and 4 bases respectively, with 13 bases between them. Germline V gene lookup returns CDR1 LNHDA and CDR2 SQIVND (reference sequence). CDR3 size: 13 residues. In nucleotides, the CDR3 is TGTGCCAGTATTCACAGGGAGAGCACTGAAGCTTTCTTT. Amino acid sequence: CASIHRESTEAFF.

The J gene is TRBJ2-1, the V gene TRBV7-9; 7 bases match TRBD2. Losses at the gene ends were 1 base for V and 3 bases for J; bases not matched to a gene: 9. Germline V lookup: CDR1 SEHNR, CDR2 FQNEAQ (reference sequence). The CDR3 is 17 amino acids. The CDR3 sequence: CASSLGRGSGNYNEQFF. DNA of the CDR3: TGTGCCAGCAGCTTAGGTCGCGGGAGCGGGAACTACAATGAGCAGTTCTTC.